Sequencing of this T cell receptor beta chain was carried out in a study of shared T cell receptors in the human thymus. Some clones are missing from TCRdb's copy, which holds only in-frame ones; the method was immunoSEQ multiplex PCR. The sample yields hundreds of thousands of clones, 75% to 85% seen once. V dropped 6 bases and J dropped 7; count of bases not matched to a gene: 7. The CDR3 runs to 13 residues. Per the germline V gene, CDR1 is MGHDK and CDR2 is SYGVNS. These data were also reused for a study on human thymus T cells. This second report adds: The donor group consisted of healthy Finnish infants who were having corrective surgery for congenital heart defects. Resections from corrective heart surgery provided thymus tissue. The authors found apparently biased V and J gene usage in thymic and blood repertoires. Unrelated individuals were reported by related research to share highly overlapping thymic repertoires.

The sample comprised thymocytes. V and J are TRBV25-1 and TRBJ1-2; TRBD1 matches at 8 bases. This TCR came from a boy under two years old with a congenital heart defect. The chain's CDR3 is CASSDRGSRGYTF. For the CDR3, the DNA is TGTGCCAGCAGCGACAGGGGTTCCCGTGGCTACACCTTC.